Reported below is one T cell receptor beta chain. The sample is drawn from a study of patients and donors after allogeneic stem cell transplantation. TCRdb re-called the RT-PCR reads with MiXCR, one entry per CDR3 protein. This table has a few hundred thousand distinct CDR3 sequences, around two fifths appearing once. The CDR3 is made up of 14 amino acids. Looked up from germline, CDR1 is SGHRS and CDR2 is YFSETQ. The junction had 8 bases not matched to a gene; V was cut back by 4 bases and J by 5 bases. This TCR derives from a human donor who was either an allogeneic HSCT recipient or a stem cell or donor lymphocyte infusion donor (not recorded which). It is not recorded whose cells these are; they may come from a transplant donor. The chain recombines TRBV5-1 with TRBJ1-2, with 7 positions matching TRBD1. The specimen was blood, either unsorted or a sorted T cell fraction (not recorded which). CDR3 residues: CASSPIQGRYGYTF. In DNA, the CDR3 is TGCGCCAGCAGCCCAATACAGGGGAGATATGGCTACACCTTC.